This record concerns one TCR beta chain sequence. Assay: immunoSEQ multiplex PCR; the TCRdb copy retains only in-frame clones and omits some. This sample carries 65,000 to 75,000 clones, roughly 92% of them seen once, and the ten largest clones take over 0.35%. The sample is drawn from a study of OX40 agonist ivuxolimab in advanced cancers. This TCR came from an adult with an advanced solid tumor such as melanoma, head and neck, liver or kidney cancer. The input for sequencing was CD4+ or CD8+ T cells sorted from blood, taken in a trial of the OX40 agonist ivuxolimab.

The DNA of the CDR3 is TGTGCTAGTGGTTTCAGAGAGACCCAGTACTTC. Protein sequence: CASGFRETQYF. V usage is TRBV12-5 and J usage is TRBJ2-5; D is unclear. This CDR3 comprises 11 residues. Germline CDR1 and CDR2: LGHNT and FRNRAP. The V and J ends lost 3 bases and 4 bases respectively, with 3 bases between them.